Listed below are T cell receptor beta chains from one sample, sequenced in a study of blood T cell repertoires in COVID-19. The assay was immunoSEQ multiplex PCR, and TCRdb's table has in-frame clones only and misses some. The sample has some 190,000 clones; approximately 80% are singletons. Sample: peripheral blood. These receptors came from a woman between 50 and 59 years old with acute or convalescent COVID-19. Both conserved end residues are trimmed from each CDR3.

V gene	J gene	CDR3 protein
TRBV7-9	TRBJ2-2	ASSQNHGNTGELF
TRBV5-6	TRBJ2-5	ASSLMGQQETQY
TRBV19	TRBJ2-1	ASSIGGQGSYNEQF
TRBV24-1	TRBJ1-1	ATSGTGRENRWRAF
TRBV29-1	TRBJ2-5	SVGGASAVETQY
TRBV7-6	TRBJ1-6	ASSLVLFDRANYNSPLH
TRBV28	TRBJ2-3	ASSKRGGADTQY
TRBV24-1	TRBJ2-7	AAGTGGLDEQY
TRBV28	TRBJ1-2	ASSPGTGFFYGYT
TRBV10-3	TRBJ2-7	ATAPGLAGLEQY
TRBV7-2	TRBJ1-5	ASSSDRGGRGSNQPQH
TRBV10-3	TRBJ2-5	AIIMDRGGLQETQY
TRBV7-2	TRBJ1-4	ASSPPLGTGVEKLF
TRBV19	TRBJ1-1	ASTPRGGLKAF
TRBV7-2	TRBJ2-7	ASSLAGTTVSYEQY
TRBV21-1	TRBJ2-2	ASTGQCNNTGELF
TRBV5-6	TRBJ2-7	ASSSHGPTGHLYEQY
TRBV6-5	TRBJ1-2	ASRGDRGRLYGYT
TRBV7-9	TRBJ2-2	ASSNQGVSTGELF
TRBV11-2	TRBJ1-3	ASSWGTSSGNTIY
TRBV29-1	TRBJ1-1	SVDRGATEAF
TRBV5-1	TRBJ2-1	ASSPGLRGTNEQF
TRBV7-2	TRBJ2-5	ASSPGQGYRETQY
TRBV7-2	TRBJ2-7	ASSLAGTPTYEQY
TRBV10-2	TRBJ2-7	ASIIRGTSGNYEQY
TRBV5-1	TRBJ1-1	ASSLRGGNTEAF
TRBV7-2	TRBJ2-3	ASSFGTSGGATDTQY
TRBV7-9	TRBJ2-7	ASSLAGVSGEQY
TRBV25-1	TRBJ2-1	ASSPRGTGANEQF
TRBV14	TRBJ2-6	ASSHLASLSGANVLT
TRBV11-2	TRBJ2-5	ASSLVPAGHEETQY
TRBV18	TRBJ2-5	ASSPVQSLQETQY
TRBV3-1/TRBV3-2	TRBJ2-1	ASSQERLAGYNEQF
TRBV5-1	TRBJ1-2	ASRADSLIVGYT
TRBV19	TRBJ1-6	ASRPGTGNSPLH
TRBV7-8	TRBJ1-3	ASSPQGAWGNTIY
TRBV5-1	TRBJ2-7	ASSAQGTAYEQY
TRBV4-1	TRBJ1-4	ASSLDRGAEKLF
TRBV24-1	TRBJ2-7	ATSDSIQGGSYEQY
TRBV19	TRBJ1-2	ASKDRGGYT
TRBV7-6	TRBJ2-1	ASSLATGPGVAGVGEQF
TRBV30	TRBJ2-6	AWGQGSGANVLT
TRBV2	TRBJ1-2	ASSEQRIYGYT
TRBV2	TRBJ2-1	ASKETSAHNEQF
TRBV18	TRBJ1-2	ASSPTGQNYGYT